This passage covers 18 T cell receptor beta chains from one sample sequenced in a study of shared T cell receptors in the human thymus. Clones were sequenced by immunoSEQ multiplex PCR, and TCRdb holds only the in-frame ones, with some missing. This table holds about 710,000 clones, around 87% found once. This same sample was also part of a study on human thymus T cells.

The specimen was thymocytes. These receptor sequences come from a boy less than two years old with a congenital heart defect.

The V call is TRBV5-6, the J call TRBJ1-1; maybe TRBD1 (5 bases). CDR1 is SGHDT and CDR2 is YYEEEE in the germline V gene. Trimming took 2 bases from V and 1 from J, leaving 12 bases between them. This CDR3 spans 15 amino acids. CDR3 region: CASSFNRWENTEAFF. Here the CDR3 DNA reads TGTGCCAGCAGCTTCAACAGGTGGGAGAACACTGAAGCTTTCTTT.

The V gene is TRBV28, the J gene TRBJ2-7, with 8 bases matching TRBD1. The V segment lost 5 bases and the J segment 0 bases; nucleotides outside the gene matches: 15. The CDR3 has 18 amino acids. Germline assignment: CDR1 MDHEN and CDR2 SYDVKM. CDR3 DNA: TGTGCCAGCAGTAGCCGGGACAGGCATAACGAGGACTCCTACGAGCAGTACTTC. It encodes CASSSRDRHNEDSYEQYF.

The rearrangement uses TRBV12-5 and TRBJ1-5, with D unclear. V shed 8 bases and J shed 6 bases, with 11 bases lying between them. The germline gives CDR1 LGHNT, CDR2 FRNRAP. The CDR3 extends over 12 amino acids. Written as DNA, the CDR3 is TGTGCTAGTAGCTTACCGGGTCAGCCCCAGCATTTT. Amino acids: CASSLPGQPQHF. The entire variable domain, with the rest obtained from reference TRBV12-5 and TRBJ1-5, is as follows: DARVTQTPRHKVTEMGQEVTMRCQPILGHNTVFWYRQTMMQGLELLAYFRNRAPLDDSGMPKDRFSAEMPDATLATLKIQPSEPRDSAVYFCASSLPGQPQHFGDGTRLSIL.

This sequence joins TRBV10-3 and TRBJ2-2, with no clear D. Trimming removed 6 bases at V and 4 bases at J, with 9 bases between. This CDR3 has 13 amino acids. The germline CDR1 and CDR2 sequences are ENHRY and SYGVKD. The CDR3 sequence: CAIRGERTGELFF. The CDR3 coding sequence is TGTGCCATCAGAGGAGAGCGCACCGGGGAGCTGTTTTTT.

This rearrangement joins TRBV28 to TRBJ2-7; TRBD2 might be the D (6 bases). The germline V gene has CDR1 MDHEN and CDR2 SYDVKM. V was shortened by 4 bases and J by 2 bases, with 15 bases between the two germline ends. This CDR3 has 15 residues. CDR3 bases: TGTGCCAGCAGTTCGTCCAGGCGGAGGGCCTACGAGCAGTACTTC. Its translation: CASSSSRRRAYEQYF.

The chain recombines TRBV12-5 with TRBJ2-7; TRBD2 is a possible D gene (5 bases). The CDR3 has 13 residues. V was pared by 4 bases and J by 3 bases, with 10 bases between. Germline CDR1 is LGHNT and CDR2 is FRNRAP. CDR3 in amino acids: CASGSGELYEQYF. CDR3 DNA: TGTGCTAGTGGTTCTGGGGAGCTCTACGAGCAGTACTTC.

V gene TRBV7-2 combines with J gene TRBJ2-3; a weak D match, TRBD2 (5 bases). The germline V gene has CDR1 SGHTA and CDR2 FQGNSA. The ends were cut back, 5 bases at V and 3 bases at J, with 18 bases in the middle. This CDR3 has 16 amino acids. The CDR3 here is CASSPDPEGLTDTQYF. In nucleotides, the CDR3 is TGTGCCAGCAGCCCAGACCCAGAGGGTTTGACAGATACGCAGTATTTT.

This chain connects TRBV11-3 to TRBJ2-1; 9 bases map to TRBD1. CDR1 SGHNT and CDR2 YENEEA come from the germline V gene. CDR3 length: 16 residues. The V and J ends lost 4 bases and 6 bases, in that order; junction bases with no gene match: 10. The CDR3 coding sequence is TGTGCCAGCAGCTCCAGAGAGAGACAGGGGGGCAATGAGCAGTTCTTC. Residues: CASSSRERQGGNEQFF.

The chain links TRBV1 to TRBJ1-6; the D call TRBD1 from the table was never checked on the DNA. TRBV1 is designated a pseudogene. CDR3 length: 15 amino acids. The CDR3 sequence: CTSSPRQGDNSPLHF. The CDR3 DNA reads TGCACCAGCAGCCCTCGACAGGGGGATAATTCACCCCTCCACTTT.

This clone has just a few counts. One end of the junction is discordant with germline, which a read error may explain. V is TRBV18 and J is TRBJ2-7; 7 nucleotides line up with TRBD2. This CDR3 is 13 amino acids long. Germline V gene data show CDR1 as KGHSH and CDR2 as LQKENI. The CDR3 coding sequence is TGTGCCAGCTCACGAGGTATCTGGCGGGAGCGGTACTTC. It specifies CASSRGIWRERYF.

J is TRBJ1-1 and V is TRBV28; D call uncertain. This CDR3 is 14 amino acids long. Trimming stripped 3 bases from V and 3 bases from J, with 11 bases between. Germline V gives CDR1 MDHEN, CDR2 SYDVKM. In nucleotides, the CDR3 is TGTGCCAGCAGTTTCCACGACCGGGACACTGAAGCTTTCTTT. This gives the protein CASSFHDRDTEAFF.

The V gene is TRBV5-1, the J gene TRBJ1-4; maybe TRBD1 (5 bases). V lost 0 bases, J lost 8 bases, and 14 bases lay in between. CDR1 is SGHRS and CDR2 is YFSETQ in the germline V gene. The CDR3 consists of 15 residues. CDR3 in DNA: TGCGCCAGCAGCTTGGCCATGGAACGGGGGGAAAAACTGTTTTTT. It yields the protein CASSLAMERGEKLFF.

The DNA of the CDR3 is TGTGCCAGCAGCCCGGGACAGGGGGCTTCGGAGACCCAGTACTTC. Its protein product is CASSPGQGASETQYF. The chain links TRBV5-8 to TRBJ2-5; 12 nucleotides match TRBD1. CDR1 and CDR2 from the germline V gene are SGHTS and YDEGEE. CDR3 length: 15 amino acids. V shed 4 bases, J shed 5 bases, and the junction held 6 bases outside the gene matches.

The gene calls are TRBV2 and TRBJ2-7; 7 bases line up with TRBD2. Germline trimming cut 5 bases from V and 4 bases from J; bases unmatched to any gene: 20. The CDR3 contains 18 residues. Germline CDR1 reads SNHLY; CDR2 reads FYNNEI. CDR3 sequence (DNA): TGTGCCAGCAGTCCAGGCGGGGGTACTAGAGGCGGGCCTTACGAGCAGTACTTC. As protein: CASSPGGGTRGGPYEQYF.

The chain carries TRBV6-5 and TRBJ2-1; 8 nucleotides match TRBD1. This CDR3 region has 15 residues. Germline V gene data show CDR1 as MNHEY and CDR2 as SVGAGI. The V segment lost 5 bases and the J segment 4 bases; nucleotides outside the gene matches: 7. CDR3 in amino acids: CASSRVGQGYNEQFF. The CDR3 bases are TGTGCCAGCAGTCGGGTTGGACAGGGTTACAATGAGCAGTTCTTC.

This chain links TRBV11-2 with TRBJ2-5; the match to TRBD2 covers 12 bases. This CDR3 is 16 amino acids long. V dropped 7 bases and J dropped 0; count of bases not matched to a gene: 6. The V gene's germline CDR1 is SGHAT and CDR2 FQNNGV. In DNA, the CDR3 is TGTGCCAGCATCAGAGGACTAGCGGGAAACCAAGAGACCCAGTACTTC. As protein: CASIRGLAGNQETQYF.

The V call is TRBV19, the J call TRBJ1-5; 12 nucleotides align to TRBD1. Unmatched junction bases numbered 3, after V lost 3 bases and J lost 6 bases. Germline V CDR1 and CDR2: LNHDA, SQIVND (reference sequence). This CDR3 has 15 residues. The CDR3, as DNA: TGTGCCAGTAGTATCCGGGACAGGGGGCTTCAGCCCCAGCATTTT. Translation: CASSIRDRGLQPQHF.

The J gene is TRBJ1-4, the V gene TRBV6-5; unclear D gene. Germline V gene sequence: CDR1 MNHEY, CDR2 SVGAGI. This CDR3 region has 13 residues. V was clipped by 0 bases and J by 8 bases, with 7 bases between them. The CDR3 DNA follows: TGTGCCAGCAGTTACTCGGAGGAAGAAAAACTGTTTTTT. Protein sequence: CASSYSEEEKLFF.